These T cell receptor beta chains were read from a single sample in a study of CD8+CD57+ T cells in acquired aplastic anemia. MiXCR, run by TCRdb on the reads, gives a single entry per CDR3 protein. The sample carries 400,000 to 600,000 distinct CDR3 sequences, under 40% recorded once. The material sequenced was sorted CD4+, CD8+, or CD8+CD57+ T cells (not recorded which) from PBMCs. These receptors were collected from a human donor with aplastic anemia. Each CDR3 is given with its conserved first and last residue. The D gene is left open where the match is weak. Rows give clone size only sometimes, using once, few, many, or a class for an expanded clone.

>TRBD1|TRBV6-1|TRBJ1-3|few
TGTGCCAGCAGGCCTGACAGGGACAGTCATGGAAACACCATATATTTT
CASRPDRDSHGNTIYF
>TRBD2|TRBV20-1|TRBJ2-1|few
TGCAGCGGTTGGAATTTGCGGGGGGGCGACAATGAGCAGTTCTTC
CSGWNLRGGDNEQFF
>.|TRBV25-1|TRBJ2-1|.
TGTGCCAGCAGCGTGCCGGGACTGGGACGGAATAATAGGGTTCCAAGCTCCTACAATGAGCAGTTCTTC
CASSVPGLGRNNRVPSSYNEQFF
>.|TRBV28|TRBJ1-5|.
TGTGCCAGCAGTTTAGGGGGAGGACAGAATCAGCCCCAGCATTTT
CASSLGGGQNQPQHF
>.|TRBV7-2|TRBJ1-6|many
TGTGCCAGCAGCTTAGCTCGGGGAAATAATTCACCCCTCCACTTT
CASSLARGNNSPLHF
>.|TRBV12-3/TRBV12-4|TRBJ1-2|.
TGTGCCAGCAGTACATACAGGGACCCCCCTAGGGGCTACACCTTC
CASSTYRDPPRGYTF
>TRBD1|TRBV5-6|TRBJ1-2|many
TGTGCCAGCAGCTTACACGGACAGGGCGGTAGCTATGGCTACACCTTC
CASSLHGQGGSYGYTF
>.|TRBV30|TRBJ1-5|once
TGTGCCTGGAGTAAGGGACCCAATCAGCCCCAGCATTTT
CAWSKGPNQPQHF
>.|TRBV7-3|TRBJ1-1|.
TGTCCCAGCAGCGTAGTGCGGAACACTGAAGCTTTCTTT
CPSSVVRNTEAFF
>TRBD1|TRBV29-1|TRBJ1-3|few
TGCAGCGCTTCTCCGGGACAGGGGGCGGACACCATGTATTTT
CSASPGQGADTMYF
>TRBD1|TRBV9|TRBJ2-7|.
TGTGCCAGCTCACCCCGGGACAGGGGGGCCTACGAGCAGTACTTC
CASSPRDRGAYEQYF
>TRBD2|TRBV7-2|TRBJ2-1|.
TGTGCCAGCGCGGGGGTAGGGGCCAATGAGCAGTTCTTC
CASAGVGANEQFF
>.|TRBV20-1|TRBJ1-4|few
TGCAGTGCTAGAGATACCGCAACTAATGAAAAACTGTTTTTT
CSARDTATNEKLFF
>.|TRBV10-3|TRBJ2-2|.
TGTGTATCCAAGTTGACGTCGAACACCGGGGAGCTGTTTTTT
CVSKLTSNTGELFF
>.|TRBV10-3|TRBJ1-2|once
TGTGCCACCGAAGCGGACATTAACTATGGCTACACCTTC
CATEADINYGYTF